Following are 21 T cell receptor beta chains from one sample sequenced in a study of shared clonotypes between healthy human individuals. Sequencing was performed with immunoSEQ multiplex PCR; in TCRdb, only in-frame clones are kept and a portion is missing. The sample contains about a million clones, approximately 80% of which appear only once. The sequenced sample consisted of memory CD4+ T cells sorted from blood. This sample's subset: CD45RA-negative fraction. Receptors originate from a young man in good health.

This chain uses TRBV21-1 with TRBJ2-7. TRBV21-1 is termed a pseudogene. The CDR3 has 17 residues. The CDR3 is CASSKGRASLRGYEQYF. CDR3 in DNA: TGTGCCAGCAGCAAAGGAAGGGCCAGCCTTCGTGGGTACGAGCAGTACTTC.

V is TRBV5-1 and J is TRBJ2-7, with D unclear. The germline CDR1 and CDR2 sequences are SGHRS and YFSETQ. V was shortened by 0 bases and J by 2 bases, with 12 bases between the two germline ends. CDR3 length: 15 amino acids. The CDR3 is CASSLGTTRTYEQYF. In DNA, the CDR3 is TGCGCCAGCAGCTTGGGCACTACCCGTACCTACGAGCAGTACTTC.

CDR3: CASSHQGEQYF. In DNA form, the CDR3 reads TGTGCCAGCAGTCATCAGGGAGAGCAGTACTTC. The rearrangement joins TRBV6-5 to TRBJ2-7; D perhaps matches TRBD1 (5 bases). From germline, CDR1 is MNHEY and CDR2 SVGAGI. The CDR3 covers 11 residues. V was cut by 5 bases and J by 7 bases, with 9 bases left in between.

The J gene is TRBJ1-2, the V gene TRBV19; D is perhaps TRBD1 (6 bases). Looked up from germline, CDR1 is LNHDA and CDR2 is SQIVND (reference sequence). Trimming left V 5 bases short and J 4 bases short, with 11 bases between. This CDR3 is 13 amino acids long. CDR3 bases: TGTGCCAGTAGTCAGGGGTTGACCTATGGCTACACCTTC. This encodes CASSQGLTYGYTF.

This clone is a singleton in its sample. The V gene is TRBV7-9, the J gene TRBJ1-3, with D tentatively TRBD1 (6 bases). This CDR3 is built from 15 residues. V was clipped by 5 bases and J by 4 bases, with 15 bases between them. In germline, CDR1 is SEHNR, CDR2 FQNEAQ (reference sequence). The CDR3 loop reads CASSPRQGWGNTIYF. As DNA, the CDR3 is TGTGCCAGCAGCCCCCGGCAGGGGTGGGGAAACACCATATATTTT.

The V call is TRBV27, the J call TRBJ2-7; perhaps TRBD2 as D (5 bases). The CDR3 is 12 residues long. CDR1 and CDR2 (germline): MNHEY, SMNVEV (reference sequence). V shed 10 bases and J shed 2 bases, with 12 bases lying between them. The CDR3 bases are TGTGCCACCAGCCGGGGTACCTACGAGCAGTACTTC. Its translation: CATSRGTYEQYF.

The rearrangement joins TRBV7-8 to TRBJ1-2; D might be TRBD1 (5 bases). V shed 5 bases and J shed 4 bases, with 11 bases lying between them. Germline CDR1 SGHVS, CDR2 FQNEAQ. The CDR3 consists of 13 residues. The CDR3 DNA reads as TGTGCCAGCAGCCTCAGCGACAGCTATGGCTACACCTTC. The encoded protein is CASSLSDSYGYTF.

The rearrangement joins TRBV6-6 to TRBJ2-5, with 13 bases aligning to TRBD2. This CDR3 has 15 amino acids. The germline V gene has CDR1 MNHNY and CDR2 SVGAGI (reference sequence). The trim removed 5 bases at V and 5 bases at J, leaving 5 bases unmatched. As DNA, the CDR3 is TGTGCCAGCAGTCCCGGGACTAGCGGGAAGGAGACCCAGTACTTC. Residues: CASSPGTSGKETQYF.

V is TRBV18 and J is TRBJ1-1; D is uncertain. CDR1 is KGHSH and CDR2 is LQKENI in the germline V gene. The V gene lost 3 bases and the J gene lost 8 bases, with 13 bases spanning the gap. The CDR3 sequence is 13 residues long. CDR3 amino acids: CASSPDTGLEAFF. The CDR3 coding sequence is TGTGCCAGCTCACCTGATACGGGTCTAGAAGCTTTCTTT.

The chain combines TRBV4-1 with TRBJ2-3; maybe TRBD1 (6 bases). This CDR3 contains 17 residues. V lost 5 bases and J lost 0, with 18 bases in between. Per the germline V gene, CDR1 is MGHRA and CDR2 is YSYEKL. As DNA, the CDR3 is TGCGCCAGCAGCATTCAGCGGACAGTACCTAGCACAGATACGCAGTATTTT. It specifies CASSIQRTVPSTDTQYF.

The chain couples TRBV7-9 to TRBJ2-6, with 7 bases fitting TRBD1. The germline gives CDR1 SEHNR, CDR2 FQNEAQ (reference sequence). CDR3 length: 18 amino acids. V trimming: 4 bases; J trimming: 0 bases; junction bases outside the gene matches: 9. The CDR3 DNA reads TGTGCCAGCAGCTCCAGACAGGGTGGTGCCTCTGGGGCCAACGTCCTGACTTTC. Amino acid sequence: CASSSRQGGASGANVLTF.

To note about this clone: A far larger clone differs by one base, so this is likely a read error. The rearrangement joins TRBV5-1 to TRBJ1-1, with D uncertain. Trimming cost V 0 bases and J 4 bases, with 16 bases left between them. Germline V gives CDR1 SGHRS, CDR2 YFSETQ. This CDR3 region has 16 residues. CDR3 sequence (DNA): TGCGCCAGCAGCTTGGCTCCGAGTTGGGCTGGCACTGAAGCTTTCTTT. This codes for CASSLAPSWAGTEAFF.

This chain connects TRBV2 to TRBJ2-1, with D unclear. V lost 3 bases and J 5 bases, leaving 14 bases between the germline ends. Germline CDR1 SNHLY, CDR2 FYNNEI. There are 15 residues in the CDR3. CDR3 loop: CASSDWDSLDNEQFF. In DNA form, the CDR3 reads TGTGCCAGCAGTGACTGGGATAGCCTCGACAATGAGCAGTTCTTC.

This chain joins TRBV6-5 and TRBJ2-5; TRBD2 is a possible D gene (6 bases). Germline V CDR1 and CDR2: MNHEY, SVGAGI. The V and J ends lost 8 bases and 5 bases respectively, with 18 bases between them. This CDR3 is built from 14 residues. The CDR3 region is CASCPGGAGETQYF. CDR3 DNA sequence: TGTGCCAGCTGTCCCGGCGGGGCCGGGGAGACCCAGTACTTC.

The V call is TRBV5-4, the J call TRBJ2-2; tentatively, D is TRBD1 (5 bases). The CDR3 spans 15 residues. Germline V gene data show CDR1 as SGHNT and CDR2 as YYREEE (reference sequence). Between the trimmed V and J ends, which lost 0 bases and 4 bases, there was a span of 10 bases. The CDR3 reads CASSLEGRSTGELFF. Written as DNA, the CDR3 is TGTGCCAGCAGCTTGGAGGGGCGCAGCACCGGGGAGCTGTTTTTT. Full variable domain (rest looked up from reference TRBV5-4 and TRBJ2-2): ETGVTQSPTHLIKTRGQQVTLRCSSQSGHNTVSWYQQALGQGPQFIFQYYREEENGRGNFPPRFSGLQFPNYSSELNVNALELDDSALYLCASSLEGRSTGELFFGEGSRLTVL.

The CDR3 sequence: CASSSITGAYNEQFF. The CDR3 region has the DNA TGTGCCAGTAGTTCCATAACGGGGGCCTACAATGAGCAGTTCTTC. The genes are TRBV19 and TRBJ2-1; TRBD2 is a possible D gene (6 bases). Trimming removed 5 bases from V and 2 bases from J, with 13 bases in between. Germline V gene data show CDR1 as LNHDA and CDR2 as SQIVND (reference sequence). This CDR3 comprises 15 residues.

CDR3 residues: CASSRQRLSYNEQFF. The DNA for the CDR3 is TGTGCCAGCAGCCGACAGCGCCTCTCCTACAATGAGCAGTTCTTC. The genes are TRBV11-2 and TRBJ2-1; TRBD1 is a possible D gene (5 bases). Germline CDR1 and CDR2: SGHAT and FQNNGV. The ends were cut back, 5 bases at V and 0 bases at J, with 11 bases in the middle. The CDR3 loop spans 15 amino acids.

This clone was picked up one time. V gene TRBV5-1 combines with J gene TRBJ2-1; TRBD2 is a possible D gene (6 bases). Trimming removed 0 bases at V and 6 bases at J, with 13 bases between. From germline, CDR1 is SGHRS and CDR2 YFSETQ. The length of the CDR3 is 15 residues. The CDR3 DNA reads TGCGCCAGCAGCTTGGAACTAGCCCGGGGCAATGAGCAGTTCTTC. Translating it yields CASSLELARGNEQFF.

The V gene is TRBV30, the J gene TRBJ2-7, with TRBD1 as a possible D gene (6 bases). V lost 4 bases and J lost 4, with 14 bases in between. The CDR3 consists of 13 residues. In germline, CDR1 is GTSNPN, CDR2 SVGIG (reference sequence). The CDR3 reads CAWNLGQIYEQYF. The CDR3 bases are TGTGCCTGGAACCTCGGACAGATATACGAGCAGTACTTC.

The chain links TRBV28 to TRBJ1-5; D is possibly TRBD1 (6 bases). Germline assignment: CDR1 MDHEN and CDR2 SYDVKM. CDR3 length: 15 amino acids. Trimming took off 6 bases at V and 6 bases at J, with 18 bases between the two ends. CDR3 residues: CASRARRGVIQPQHF. The CDR3 coding sequence is TGTGCCAGCAGAGCTCGGAGGGGGGTCATTCAGCCCCAGCATTTT.

This clone was seen once. The chain links TRBV30 to TRBJ2-1, with a possible D match to TRBD2 (5 bases). The CDR3 runs to 11 residues. CDR1 is GTSNPN, CDR2 SVGIG, per germline (reference sequence). V dropped 1 base and J dropped 9 bases, with 7 bases sitting between them. The CDR3 nucleotides read TGTGCCTGGAGTGAGGAGGTTGAGCAGTTCTTC. It specifies CAWSEEVEQFF.